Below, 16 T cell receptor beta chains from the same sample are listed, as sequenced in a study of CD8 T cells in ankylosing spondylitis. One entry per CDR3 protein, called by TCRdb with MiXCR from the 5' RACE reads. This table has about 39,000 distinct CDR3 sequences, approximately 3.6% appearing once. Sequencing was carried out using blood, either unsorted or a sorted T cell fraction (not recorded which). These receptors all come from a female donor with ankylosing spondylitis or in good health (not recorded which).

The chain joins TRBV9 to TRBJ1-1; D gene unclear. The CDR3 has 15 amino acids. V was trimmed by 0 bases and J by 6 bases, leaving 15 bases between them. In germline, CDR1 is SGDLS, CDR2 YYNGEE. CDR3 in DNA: TGTGCCAGCAGCGTAGTGGGAGATGTAGGCTCTGAAGCTTTCTTT. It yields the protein CASSVVGDVGSEAFF.

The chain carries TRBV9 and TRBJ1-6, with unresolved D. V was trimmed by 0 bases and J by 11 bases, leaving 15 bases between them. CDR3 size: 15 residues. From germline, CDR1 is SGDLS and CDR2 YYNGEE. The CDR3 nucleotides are TGTGCCAGCAGCGTAGCAGTAGATTTGAGTACACCCCTCCACTTT. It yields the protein CASSVAVDLSTPLHF. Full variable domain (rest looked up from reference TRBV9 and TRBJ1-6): DSGVTQTPKHLITATGQRVTLRCSPRSGDLSVYWYQQSLDQGLQFLIQYYNGEERAKGNILERFSAQQFPDLHSELNLSSLELGDSALYFCASSVAVDLSTPLHFGNGTRLTVT.

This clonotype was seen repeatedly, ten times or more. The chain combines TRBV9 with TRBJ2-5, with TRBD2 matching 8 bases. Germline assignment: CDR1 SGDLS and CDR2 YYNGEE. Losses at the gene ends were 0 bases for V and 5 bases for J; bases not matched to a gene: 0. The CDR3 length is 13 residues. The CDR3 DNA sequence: TGTGCCAGCAGCGTAGGACTAGCGGAGACCCAGTACTTC. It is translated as CASSVGLAETQYF.

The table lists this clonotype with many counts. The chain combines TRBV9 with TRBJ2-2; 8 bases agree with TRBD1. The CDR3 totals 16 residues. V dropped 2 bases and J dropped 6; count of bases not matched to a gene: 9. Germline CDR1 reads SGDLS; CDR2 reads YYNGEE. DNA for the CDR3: TGTGCCAGCAGCGTCCAGGGGGCGGTCGGGGCCGGGGAGCTGTTTTTT. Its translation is CASSVQGAVGAGELFF.

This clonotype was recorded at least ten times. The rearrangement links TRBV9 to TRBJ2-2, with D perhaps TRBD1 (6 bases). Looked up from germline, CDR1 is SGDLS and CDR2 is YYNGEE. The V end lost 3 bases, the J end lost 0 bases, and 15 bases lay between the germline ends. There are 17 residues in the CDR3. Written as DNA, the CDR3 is TGTGCCAGCAGCGCTACCCGGACAGCATCGAACACCGGGGAGCTGTTTTTT. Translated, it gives CASSATRTASNTGELFF.

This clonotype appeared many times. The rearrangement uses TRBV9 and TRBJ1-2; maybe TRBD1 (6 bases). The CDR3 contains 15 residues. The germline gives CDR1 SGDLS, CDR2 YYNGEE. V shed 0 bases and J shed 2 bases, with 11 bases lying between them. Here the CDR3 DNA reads TGTGCCAGCAGCGTAGAGGGACACGGGAACTATGGCTACACCTTC. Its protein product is CASSVEGHGNYGYTF.

The DNA for the CDR3 is TGTGCCAGCAGCCCAACCCCGGGACAACTGAACACTGAAGCTTTCTTT. Amino acid sequence: CASSPTPGQLNTEAFF. The chain links TRBV9 to TRBJ1-1; maybe TRBD1 (6 bases). Germline CDR1 is SGDLS and CDR2 is YYNGEE. This CDR3 is built from 16 residues. The V end was cut by 4 bases, the J end by 0 bases, with 16 bases between.

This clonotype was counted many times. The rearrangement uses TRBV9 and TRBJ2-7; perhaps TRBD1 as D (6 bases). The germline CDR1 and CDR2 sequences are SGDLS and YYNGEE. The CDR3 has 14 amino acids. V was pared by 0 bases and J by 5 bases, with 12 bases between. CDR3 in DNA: TGTGCCAGCAGCGTAGGACAGGATAGTCACGAGCAGTACTTC. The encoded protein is CASSVGQDSHEQYF. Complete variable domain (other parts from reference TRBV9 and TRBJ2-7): DSGVTQTPKHLITATGQRVTLRCSPRSGDLSVYWYQQSLDQGLQFLIQYYNGEERAKGNILERFSAQQFPDLHSELNLSSLELGDSALYFCASSVGQDSHEQYFGPGTRLTVT.

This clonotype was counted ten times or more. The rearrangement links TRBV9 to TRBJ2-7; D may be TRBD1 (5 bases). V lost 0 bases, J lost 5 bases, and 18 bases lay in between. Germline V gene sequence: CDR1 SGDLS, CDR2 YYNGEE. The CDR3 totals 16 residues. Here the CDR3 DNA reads TGTGCCAGCAGCGTAGGGAAGGGGAATCCGTCGGACGAGCAGTACTTC. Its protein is CASSVGKGNPSDEQYF.

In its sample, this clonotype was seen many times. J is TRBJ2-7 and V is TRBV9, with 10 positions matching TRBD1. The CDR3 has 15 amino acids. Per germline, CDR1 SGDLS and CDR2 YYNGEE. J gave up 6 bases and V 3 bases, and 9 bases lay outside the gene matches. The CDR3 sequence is CASSARTGGSSEQYF. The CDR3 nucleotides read TGTGCCAGCAGCGCCCGGACAGGGGGTTCCAGCGAGCAGTACTTC.

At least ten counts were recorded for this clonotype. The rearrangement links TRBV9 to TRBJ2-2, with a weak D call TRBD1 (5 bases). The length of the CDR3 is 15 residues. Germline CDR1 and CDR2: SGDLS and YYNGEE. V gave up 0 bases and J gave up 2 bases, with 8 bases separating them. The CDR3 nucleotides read TGTGCCAGCAGCGTAGACAGGACAAACACCGGGGAGCTGTTTTTT. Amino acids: CASSVDRTNTGELFF.

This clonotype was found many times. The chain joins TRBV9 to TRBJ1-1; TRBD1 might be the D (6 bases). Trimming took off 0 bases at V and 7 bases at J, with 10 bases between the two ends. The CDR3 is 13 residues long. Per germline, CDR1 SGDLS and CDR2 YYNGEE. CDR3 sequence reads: CASSVGRGGEAFF. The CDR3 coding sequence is TGTGCCAGCAGCGTAGGTAGGGGGGGTGAAGCTTTCTTT.

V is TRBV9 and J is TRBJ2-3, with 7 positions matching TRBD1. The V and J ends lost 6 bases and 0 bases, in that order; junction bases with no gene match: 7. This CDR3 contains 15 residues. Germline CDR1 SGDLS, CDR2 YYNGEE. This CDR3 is CASTRQGSSTDTQYF. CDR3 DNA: TGTGCCAGCACCCGACAGGGATCTAGCACAGATACGCAGTATTTT.

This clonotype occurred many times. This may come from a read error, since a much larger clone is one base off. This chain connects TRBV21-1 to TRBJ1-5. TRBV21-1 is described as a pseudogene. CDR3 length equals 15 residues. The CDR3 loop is CASSKAGPTRFAQHF. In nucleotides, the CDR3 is TGTGCCAGCAGCAAAGCGGGGCCTACACGCTTTGCACAGCATTTT.

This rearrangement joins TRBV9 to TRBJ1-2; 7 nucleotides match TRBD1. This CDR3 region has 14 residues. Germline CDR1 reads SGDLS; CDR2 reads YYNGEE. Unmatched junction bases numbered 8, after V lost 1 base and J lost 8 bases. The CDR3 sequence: CASSVSTGEMGYTF. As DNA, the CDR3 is TGTGCCAGCAGCGTATCAACAGGGGAGATGGGCTACACCTTC.

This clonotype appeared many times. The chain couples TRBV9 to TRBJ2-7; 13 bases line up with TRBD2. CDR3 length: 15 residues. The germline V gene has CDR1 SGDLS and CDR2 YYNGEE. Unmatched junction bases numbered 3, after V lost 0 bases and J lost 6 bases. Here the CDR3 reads CASSVEGLAGTEQYF. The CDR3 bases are TGTGCCAGCAGCGTAGAGGGACTAGCGGGGACCGAGCAGTACTTC.